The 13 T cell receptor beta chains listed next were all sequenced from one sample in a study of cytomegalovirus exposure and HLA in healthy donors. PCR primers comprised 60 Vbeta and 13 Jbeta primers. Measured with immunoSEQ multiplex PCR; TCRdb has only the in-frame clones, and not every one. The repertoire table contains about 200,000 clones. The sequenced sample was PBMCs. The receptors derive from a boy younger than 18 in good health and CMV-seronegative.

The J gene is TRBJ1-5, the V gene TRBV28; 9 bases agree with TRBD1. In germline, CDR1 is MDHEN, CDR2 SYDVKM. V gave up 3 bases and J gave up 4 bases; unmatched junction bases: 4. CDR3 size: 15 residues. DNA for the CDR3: TGTGCCAGCAGTTTCTCCGGGACAGGGAATCAGCCCCAGCATTTT. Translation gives CASSFSGTGNQPQHF.

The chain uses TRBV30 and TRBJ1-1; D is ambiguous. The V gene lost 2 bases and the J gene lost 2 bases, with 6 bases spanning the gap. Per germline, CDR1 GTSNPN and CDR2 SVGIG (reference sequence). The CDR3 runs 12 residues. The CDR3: CAWSRRNTEAFF. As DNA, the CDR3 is TGTGCCTGGAGTCGGAGAAACACTGAAGCTTTCTTT.

This CDR3 reads CASSRTGNNYGYTF. CDR3 coding DNA: TGTGCCAGCAGCAGGACAGGAAATAACTATGGCTACACCTTC. The chain recombines TRBV5-8 with TRBJ1-2; 7 bases agree with TRBD1. The trim removed 4 bases at V and 1 base at J, leaving 4 bases unmatched. The CDR3 is 14 residues long. Germline values: CDR1 SGHTS, CDR2 YDEGEE.

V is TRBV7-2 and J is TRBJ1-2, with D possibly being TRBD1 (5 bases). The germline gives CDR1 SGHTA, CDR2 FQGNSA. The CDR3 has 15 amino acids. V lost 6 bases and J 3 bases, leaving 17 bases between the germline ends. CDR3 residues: CASSSGFRVYYGYTF. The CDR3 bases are TGTGCCAGCAGTTCAGGGTTCCGCGTTTACTATGGCTACACCTTC. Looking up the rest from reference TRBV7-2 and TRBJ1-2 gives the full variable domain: GAGVSQSPSNKVTEKGKDVELRCDPISGHTALYWYRQSLGQGLEFLIYFQGNSAPDKSGLPSDRFSAERTGGSVSTLTIQRTQQEDSAVYLCASSSGFRVYYGYTFGSGTRLTVV.

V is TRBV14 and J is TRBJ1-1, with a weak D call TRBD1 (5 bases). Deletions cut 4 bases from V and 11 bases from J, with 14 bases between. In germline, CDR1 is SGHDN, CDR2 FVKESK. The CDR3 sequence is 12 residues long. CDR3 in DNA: TGTGCCAGCAGCCTGGTTGGGGGGAGGGCTTTCTTT. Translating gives CASSLVGGRAFF.

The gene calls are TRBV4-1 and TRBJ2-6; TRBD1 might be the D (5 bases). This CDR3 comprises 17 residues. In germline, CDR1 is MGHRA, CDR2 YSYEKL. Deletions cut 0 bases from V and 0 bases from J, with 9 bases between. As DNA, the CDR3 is TGCGCCAGCAGCCAAGACAGGGTGAGCTCTGGGGCCAACGTCCTGACTTTC. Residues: CASSQDRVSSGANVLTF.

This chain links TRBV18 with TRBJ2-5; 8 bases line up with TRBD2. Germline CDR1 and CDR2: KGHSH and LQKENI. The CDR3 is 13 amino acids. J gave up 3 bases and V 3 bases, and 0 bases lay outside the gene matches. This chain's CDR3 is CASSPGLEETQYF. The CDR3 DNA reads TGTGCCAGCTCACCGGGACTAGAAGAGACCCAGTACTTC.

CDR3 loop: CASSYRDSSYEQYF. For the CDR3, the DNA is TGCGCCAGCAGCTACAGGGACAGCTCCTACGAGCAGTACTTC. The J gene is TRBJ2-7, the V gene TRBV5-1; 7 bases map to TRBD1. CDR3 size: 14 residues. The J segment lost 0 bases and the V segment lost 3 bases, leaving 3 bases of the junction unmatched. Looked up from germline, CDR1 is SGHRS and CDR2 is YFSETQ.

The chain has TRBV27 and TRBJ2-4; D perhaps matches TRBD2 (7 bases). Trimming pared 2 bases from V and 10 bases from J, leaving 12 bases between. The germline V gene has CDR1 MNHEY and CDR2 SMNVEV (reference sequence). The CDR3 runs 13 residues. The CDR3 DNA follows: TGTGCCAGCAGTTTAAGGGAGGGGGGTATTCAGTACTTC. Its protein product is CASSLREGGIQYF.

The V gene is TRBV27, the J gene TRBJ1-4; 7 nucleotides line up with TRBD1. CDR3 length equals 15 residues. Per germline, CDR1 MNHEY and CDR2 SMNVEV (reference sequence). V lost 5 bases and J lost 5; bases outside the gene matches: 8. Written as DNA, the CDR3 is TGTGCCAGCAGTCTCTTCGGGACAGCGAATGAAAAACTGTTTTTT. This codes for CASSLFGTANEKLFF. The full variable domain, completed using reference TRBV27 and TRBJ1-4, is EAQVTQNPRYLITVTGKKLTVTCSQNMNHEYMSWYRQDPGLGLRQIYYSMNVEVTDKGDVPEGYKVSRKEKRNFPLILESPSPNQTSLYFCASSLFGTANEKLFFGSGTQLSVL.

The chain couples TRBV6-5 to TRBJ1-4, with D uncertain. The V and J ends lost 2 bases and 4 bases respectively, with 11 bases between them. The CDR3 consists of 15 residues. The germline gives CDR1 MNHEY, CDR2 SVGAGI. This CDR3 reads CASSYRARINEKLFF. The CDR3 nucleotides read TGTGCCAGCAGTTACCGCGCGCGGATTAATGAAAAACTGTTTTTT.

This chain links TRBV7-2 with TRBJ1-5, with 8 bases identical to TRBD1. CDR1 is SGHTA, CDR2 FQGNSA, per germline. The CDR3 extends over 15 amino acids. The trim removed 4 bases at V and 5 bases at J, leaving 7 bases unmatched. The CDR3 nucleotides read TGTGCCAGCAGCTCCGGACAGGGCACCCATCAGCCCCAGCATTTT. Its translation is CASSSGQGTHQPQHF.

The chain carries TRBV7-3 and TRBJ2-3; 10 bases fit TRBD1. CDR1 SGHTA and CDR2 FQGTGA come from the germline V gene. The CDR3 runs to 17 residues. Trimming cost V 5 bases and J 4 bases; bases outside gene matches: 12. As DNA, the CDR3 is TGTGCCAGCAGCCCTTGGGGAGGGACAGGGGTTGCAGATACGCAGTATTTT. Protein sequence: CASSPWGGTGVADTQYF.